This section outlines one T cell receptor (beta chain) sequence together with its context. The target antigen is unknown. This specimen belongs to a study of PD-1 blockade in classical Hodgkin lymphoma. The method was immunoSEQ multiplex PCR; TCRdb's version includes in-frame clones alone and lacks a portion of them. This sample has 50,000 to 85,000 clones, with over 70% found just once. Relapse was seen in all patients after autologous stem cell transplantation, and brentuximab vedotin exposure was variable. Patients reached a best response of complete response, partial response or progressive disease. This CDR3 is 14 amino acids long. V dropped 4 bases and J dropped 3 bases, with 12 bases sitting between them. Germline CDR1 is SGHTA and CDR2 is FQGNSA. The study's findings and limits: It was CD4+ TCR diversity, not CD8+, that rose significantly by C4D1. Reported findings placed baseline TCR diversity lower in newly diagnosed patients (compared with healthy donors). Diversity similar to that of newly diagnosed patients was seen at baseline in complete responders.

Sequences were derived from peripheral blood mononuclear cells (PBMCs), sampled before the second cycle of nivolumab. This TCR was recovered from a human donor with classical Hodgkin lymphoma. The rearrangement joins TRBV7-2 to TRBJ1-2; D ambiguous. CDR3 nucleotide sequence: TGTGCCAGCAGCTCGGAGTTAGTAGACTATGGCTACACCTTC. This sequence encodes CASSSELVDYGYTF. The full variable domain, completed using reference TRBV7-2 and TRBJ1-2, is GAGVSQSPSNKVTEKGKDVELRCDPISGHTALYWYRQSLGQGLEFLIYFQGNSAPDKSGLPSDRFSAERTGGSVSTLTIQRTQQEDSAVYLCASSSELVDYGYTFGSGTRLTVV.